This entry features one TCR beta chain sequence. Its antigen remains unknown. With 4 bases clipped from V and 5 bases from J, the junction kept 3 bases outside the gene matches. The CDR3 has 14 residues. Germline assignment: CDR1 SEHNR and CDR2 FQNEAQ (reference sequence). Naive CD8 cells, CD45RO-negative and positively selected for CCR7, excluded terminally differentiated effector memory CD45RA+ cells. This table comes from immunoSEQ multiplex PCR, and its TCRdb copy is limited to in-frame clones, with some not included. The sample yields around 2,000,000 clones, about 95% seen once. The data belong to a study of shared clonotypes between healthy human individuals. Study results and caveats: Sorted-subset samples were not fully sequenced, rarefaction indicated. Represented diversity (both genetic and exposure-history) was limited by the small number of donors.

The source of this sequence is a man younger than 30 in good health. This chain uses TRBV7-9 with TRBJ2-3; 10 bases line up with TRBD2. The sequenced sample consisted of naive CD8+ T cells sorted from blood. CDR3 sequence: CASSSRLAGDTQYF. The CDR3, as DNA: TGTGCCAGCAGCTCTCGACTAGCGGGAGATACGCAGTATTTT.